This T cell receptor (beta chain) was recorded in a study of prognosis after radiotherapy for stage I lung cancer. On the study more broadly: Enrollment of stage I non-small cell lung cancer patients ran from April 2018 to January 2019. Study observations and caveats: Diminished Shannon entropy following stereotactic body radiation therapy characterized patients who developed distant metastases. In patients receiving stereotactic body radiation therapy, unique TCR clone counts fell afterward, median roughly 10,000 versus 7,000.

Amplification of the TCR beta CDR3 (from genomic DNA) was done by two-round multiplex PCR. Primers were specific to each TRBV and TRBJ gene in first-round PCR. A single record per CDR3 protein comes from TCRdb applying MiXCR to the multiplex PCR reads. Of roughly 24,000 distinct CDR3 sequences listed, around 38% were seen once; the top ten hold under 35%. At least ten counts were recorded for this clonotype. Its antigen is undetermined. The sequence was obtained from a donor aged 50 or older with non-small cell lung cancer. The source was PBMCs, collected before or after stereotactic body radiation therapy (not recorded which).

CDR3 amino acids: CASSQSSGGADTQYF. The CDR3 nucleotides read TGTGCCAGCAGCCAGTCTAGCGGGGGGGCAGATACGCAGTATTTT. V usage is TRBV3-1 and J usage is TRBJ2-3, with 12 bases matching TRBD2. The CDR3 covers 15 residues. CDR1 is LGHDT, CDR2 YNNKEL, per germline (reference sequence). The ends lost 3 bases at V and 4 bases at J; junction bases unmatched: 2.